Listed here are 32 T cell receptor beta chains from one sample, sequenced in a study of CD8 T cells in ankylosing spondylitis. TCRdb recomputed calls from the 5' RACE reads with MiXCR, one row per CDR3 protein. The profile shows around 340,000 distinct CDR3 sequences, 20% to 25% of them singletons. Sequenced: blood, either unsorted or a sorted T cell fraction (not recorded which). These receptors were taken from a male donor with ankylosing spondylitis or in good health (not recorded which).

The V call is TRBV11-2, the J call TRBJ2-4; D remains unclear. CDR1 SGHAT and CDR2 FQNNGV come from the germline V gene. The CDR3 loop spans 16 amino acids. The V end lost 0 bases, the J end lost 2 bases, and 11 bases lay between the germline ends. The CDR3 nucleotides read TGTGCCAGCAGCTTAGATGTGGGCCTATCCAAAAACATTCAGTACTTC. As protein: CASSLDVGLSKNIQYF.

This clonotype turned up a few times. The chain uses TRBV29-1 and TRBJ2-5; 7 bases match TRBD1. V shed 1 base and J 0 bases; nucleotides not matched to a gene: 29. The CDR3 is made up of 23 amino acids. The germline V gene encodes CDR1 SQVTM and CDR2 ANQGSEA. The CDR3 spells CSVEVPRESRAGGPIQHQETQYF. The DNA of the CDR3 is TGCAGCGTTGAAGTTCCAAGGGAGAGTCGGGCAGGGGGACCCATCCAGCACCAAGAGACCCAGTACTTC.

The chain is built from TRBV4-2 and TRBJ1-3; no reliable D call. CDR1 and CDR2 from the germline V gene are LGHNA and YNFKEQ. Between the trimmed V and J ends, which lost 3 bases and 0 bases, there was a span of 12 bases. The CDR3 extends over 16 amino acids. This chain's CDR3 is CASSQAPGSSGNTIYF. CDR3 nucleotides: TGTGCCAGCAGCCAGGCCCCAGGCAGCTCTGGAAACACCATATATTTT.

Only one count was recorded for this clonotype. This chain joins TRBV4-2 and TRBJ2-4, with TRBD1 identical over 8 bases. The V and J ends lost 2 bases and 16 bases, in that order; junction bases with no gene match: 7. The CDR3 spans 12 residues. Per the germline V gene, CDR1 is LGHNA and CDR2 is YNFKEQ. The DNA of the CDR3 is TGTGCCAGCAGCCAAACAGGGGGGCCCCATTACTTC. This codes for CASSQTGGPHYF.

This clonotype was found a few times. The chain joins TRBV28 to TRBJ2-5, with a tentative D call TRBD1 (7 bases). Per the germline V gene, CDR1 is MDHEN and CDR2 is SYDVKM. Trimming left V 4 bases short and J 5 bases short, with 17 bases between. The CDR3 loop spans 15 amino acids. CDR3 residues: CASSSLGGGAETQYF. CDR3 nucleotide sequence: TGTGCCAGCAGTTCATTAGGAGGGGGCGCGGAGACCCAGTACTTC.

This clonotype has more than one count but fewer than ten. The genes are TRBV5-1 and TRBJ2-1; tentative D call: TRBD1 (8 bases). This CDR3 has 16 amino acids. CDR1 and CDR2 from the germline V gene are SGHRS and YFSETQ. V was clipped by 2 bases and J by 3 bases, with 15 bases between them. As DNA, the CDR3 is TGCGCCAGCAGCTTTGGACAGGGCGGGGGCTACAATGAGCAGTTCTTC. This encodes CASSFGQGGGYNEQFF.

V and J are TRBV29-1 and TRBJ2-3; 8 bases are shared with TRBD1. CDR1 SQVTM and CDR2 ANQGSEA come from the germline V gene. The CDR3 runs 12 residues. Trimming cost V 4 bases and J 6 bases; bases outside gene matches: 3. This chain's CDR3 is CSVVTGADTQYF. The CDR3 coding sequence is TGCAGCGTTGTGACAGGGGCCGATACGCAGTATTTT.

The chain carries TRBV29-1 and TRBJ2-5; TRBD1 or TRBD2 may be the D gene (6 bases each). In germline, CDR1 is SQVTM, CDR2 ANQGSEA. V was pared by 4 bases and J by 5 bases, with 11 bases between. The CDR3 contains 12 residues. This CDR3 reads CSVVGGRETQYF. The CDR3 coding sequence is TGCAGCGTTGTGGGGGGCAGGGAGACCCAGTACTTC. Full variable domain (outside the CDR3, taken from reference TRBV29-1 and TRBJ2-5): SAVISQKPSRDICQRGTSLTIQCQVDSQVTMMFWYRQQPGQSLTLIATANQGSEATYESGFVIDKFPISRPNLTFSTLTVSNMSPEDSSIYLCSVVGGRETQYFGPGTRLLVL.

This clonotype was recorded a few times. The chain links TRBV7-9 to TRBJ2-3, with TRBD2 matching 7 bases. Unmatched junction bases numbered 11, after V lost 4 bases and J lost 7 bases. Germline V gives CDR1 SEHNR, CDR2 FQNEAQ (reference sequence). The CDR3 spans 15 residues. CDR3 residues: CASSSGTTLGYTQYF. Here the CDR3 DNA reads TGTGCCAGCAGCTCCGGGACTACTCTCGGTTATACGCAGTATTTT.

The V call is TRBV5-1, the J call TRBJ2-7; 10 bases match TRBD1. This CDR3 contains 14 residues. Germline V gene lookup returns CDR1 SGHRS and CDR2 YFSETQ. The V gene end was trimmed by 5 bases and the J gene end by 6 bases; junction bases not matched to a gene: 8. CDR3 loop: CASSTGQGVGEQYF. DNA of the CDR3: TGCGCCAGCAGTACCGGACAGGGGGTCGGCGAGCAGTACTTC. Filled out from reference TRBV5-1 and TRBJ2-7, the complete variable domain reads KAGVTQTPRYLIKTRGQQVTLSCSPISGHRSVSWYQQTPGQGLQFLFEYFSETQRNKGNFPGRFSGRQFSNSRSEMNVSTLELGDSALYLCASSTGQGVGEQYFGPGTRLTVT.

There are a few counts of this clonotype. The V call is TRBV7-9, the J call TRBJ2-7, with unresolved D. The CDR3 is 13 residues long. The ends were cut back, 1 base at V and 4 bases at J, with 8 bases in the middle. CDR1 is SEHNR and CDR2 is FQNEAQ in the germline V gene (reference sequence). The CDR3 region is CASSLDSKYEQYF. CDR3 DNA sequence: TGTGCCAGCAGCTTAGATTCGAAATACGAGCAGTACTTC.

Written as DNA, the CDR3 is TGTGCCAGCAGTTCGGGCGCCGGGACAGTCTACACAGATACGCAGTATTTT. Protein: CASSSGAGTVYTDTQYF. The V gene is TRBV27, the J gene TRBJ2-3; 7 bases fit TRBD1. Per the germline V gene, CDR1 is MNHEY and CDR2 is SMNVEV (reference sequence). The CDR3 loop spans 17 amino acids. V shed 4 bases, J shed 2 bases, and the junction held 12 bases outside the gene matches.

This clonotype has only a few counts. CDR3 DNA sequence: TGTGCCAGCAGTGCTCCTTGGCGTGGAGGGGACACCGGGGAGCTGTTTTTT. As protein: CASSAPWRGGDTGELFF. The genes are TRBV12-3 or TRBV12-4 and TRBJ2-2; the D gene is possibly TRBD2 (6 bases). This CDR3 has 17 residues. Trimming left V 5 bases short and J 3 bases short, with 19 bases between.

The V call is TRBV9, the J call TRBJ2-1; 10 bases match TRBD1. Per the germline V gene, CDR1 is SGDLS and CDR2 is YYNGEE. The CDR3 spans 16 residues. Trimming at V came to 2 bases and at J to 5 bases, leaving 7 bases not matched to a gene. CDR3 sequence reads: CASSVYGTGVDNEQFF. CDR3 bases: TGTGCCAGCAGCGTGTACGGGACAGGGGTCGACAATGAGCAGTTCTTC.

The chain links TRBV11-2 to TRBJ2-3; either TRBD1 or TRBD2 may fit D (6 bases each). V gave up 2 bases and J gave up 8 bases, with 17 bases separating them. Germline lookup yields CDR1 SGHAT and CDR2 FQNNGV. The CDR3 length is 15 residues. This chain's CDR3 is CASSLFRGARVTQYF. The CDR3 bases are TGTGCCAGCAGCTTATTTAGGGGGGCCCGGGTTACGCAGTATTTT.

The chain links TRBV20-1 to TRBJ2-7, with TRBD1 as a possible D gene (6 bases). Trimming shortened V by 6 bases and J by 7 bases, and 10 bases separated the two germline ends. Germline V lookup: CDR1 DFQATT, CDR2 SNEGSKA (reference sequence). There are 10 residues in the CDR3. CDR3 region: CSAQGGEQYF. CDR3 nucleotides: TGCAGTGCACAAGGGGGTGAGCAGTACTTC.

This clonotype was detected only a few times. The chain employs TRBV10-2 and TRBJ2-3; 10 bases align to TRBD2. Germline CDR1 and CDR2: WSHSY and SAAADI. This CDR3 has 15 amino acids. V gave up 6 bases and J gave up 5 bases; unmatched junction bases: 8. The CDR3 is CASRERGGFGDTQYF. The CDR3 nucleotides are TGCGCCAGCAGGGAGCGGGGGGGCTTTGGAGATACGCAGTATTTT.

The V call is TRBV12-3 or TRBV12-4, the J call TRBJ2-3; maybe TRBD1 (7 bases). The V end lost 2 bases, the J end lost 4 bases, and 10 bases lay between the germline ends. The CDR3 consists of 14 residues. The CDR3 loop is CASSLQGEADTQYF. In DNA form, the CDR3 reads TGTGCCAGCAGTTTACAGGGGGAGGCAGATACGCAGTATTTT.

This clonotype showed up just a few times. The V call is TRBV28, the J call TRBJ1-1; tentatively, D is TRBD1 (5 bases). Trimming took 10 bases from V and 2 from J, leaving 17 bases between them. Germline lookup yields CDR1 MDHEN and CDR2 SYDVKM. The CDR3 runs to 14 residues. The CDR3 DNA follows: TGTGCCATCGGGACCGATACCCATAACACTGAAGCTTTCTTT. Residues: CAIGTDTHNTEAFF.

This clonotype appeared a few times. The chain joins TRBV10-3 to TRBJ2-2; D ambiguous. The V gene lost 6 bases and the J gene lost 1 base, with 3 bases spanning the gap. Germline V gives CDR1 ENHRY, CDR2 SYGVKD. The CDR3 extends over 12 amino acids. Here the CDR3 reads CAIRGNTGELFF. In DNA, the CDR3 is TGTGCCATCAGGGGGAACACCGGGGAGCTGTTTTTT.

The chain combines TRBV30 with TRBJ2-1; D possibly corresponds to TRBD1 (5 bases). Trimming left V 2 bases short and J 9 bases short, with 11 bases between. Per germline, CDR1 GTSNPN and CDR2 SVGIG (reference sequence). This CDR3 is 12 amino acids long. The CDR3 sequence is CAWSLGHFEQFF. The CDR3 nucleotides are TGTGCCTGGAGTCTCGGACACTTTGAGCAGTTCTTC.

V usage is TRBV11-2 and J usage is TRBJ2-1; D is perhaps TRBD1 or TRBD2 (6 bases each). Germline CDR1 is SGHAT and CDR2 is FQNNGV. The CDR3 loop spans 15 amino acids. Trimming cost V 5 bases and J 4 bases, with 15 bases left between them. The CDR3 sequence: CASSPGAELYNEQFF. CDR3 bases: TGTGCCAGCAGCCCGGGGGCGGAACTTTACAATGAGCAGTTCTTC.

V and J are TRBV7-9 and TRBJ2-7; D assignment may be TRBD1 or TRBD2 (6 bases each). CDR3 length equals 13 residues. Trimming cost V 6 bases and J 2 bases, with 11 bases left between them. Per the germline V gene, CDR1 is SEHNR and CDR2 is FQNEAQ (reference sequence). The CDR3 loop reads CASRMEGAYEQYF. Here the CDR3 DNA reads TGTGCCAGCAGGATGGAGGGGGCCTACGAGCAGTACTTC.

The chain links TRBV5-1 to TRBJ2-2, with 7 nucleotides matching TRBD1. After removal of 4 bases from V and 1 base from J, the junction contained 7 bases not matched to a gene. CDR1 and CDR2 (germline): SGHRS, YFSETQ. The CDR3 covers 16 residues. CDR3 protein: CASSALYRGNTGELFF. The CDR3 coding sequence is TGCGCCAGCAGCGCCCTTTACAGGGGGAACACCGGGGAGCTGTTTTTT.

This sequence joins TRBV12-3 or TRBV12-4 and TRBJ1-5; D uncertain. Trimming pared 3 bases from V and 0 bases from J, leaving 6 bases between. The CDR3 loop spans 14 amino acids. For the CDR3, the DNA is TGTGCCAGCAGTTTCAACCCTAGCAATCAGCCCCAGCATTTT. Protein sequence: CASSFNPSNQPQHF.

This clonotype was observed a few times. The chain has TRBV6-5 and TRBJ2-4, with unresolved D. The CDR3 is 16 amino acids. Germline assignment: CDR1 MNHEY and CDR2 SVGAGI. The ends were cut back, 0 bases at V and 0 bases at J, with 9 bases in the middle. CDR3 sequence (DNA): TGTGCCAGCAGTTACTCGTTGGGGATAGCCAAAAACATTCAGTACTTC. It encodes CASSYSLGIAKNIQYF.

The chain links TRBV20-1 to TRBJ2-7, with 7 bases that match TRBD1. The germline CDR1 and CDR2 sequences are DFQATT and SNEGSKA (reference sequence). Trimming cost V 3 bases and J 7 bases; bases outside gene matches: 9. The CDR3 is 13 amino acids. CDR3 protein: CSARTGRLGEQYF. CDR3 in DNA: TGCAGTGCTAGGACAGGGCGGTTAGGGGAGCAGTACTTC.

The CDR3 reads CASSGEDRVSGQETQYF. CDR3 bases: TGTGCCAGCAGTGGGGAAGACAGGGTATCGGGGCAAGAGACCCAGTACTTC. The chain carries TRBV25-1 and TRBJ2-5; 7 bases match TRBD1. The CDR3 has 17 amino acids. Germline CDR1 and CDR2: MGHDK and SYGVNS. Germline trimming cut 4 bases from V and 2 bases from J; bases unmatched to any gene: 13.

DNA of the CDR3: TGTGCCACCGGTACAGGGGATGGGTTTTACAATGAGCAGTTCTTC. Residues: CATGTGDGFYNEQFF. V and J are TRBV24-1 and TRBJ2-1; 7 nucleotides align to TRBD1. This CDR3 is 15 amino acids long. J was trimmed by 4 bases and V by 9 bases; bases with no gene match: 11. Germline-derived CDR1 and CDR2 are KGHDR and SFDVKD.

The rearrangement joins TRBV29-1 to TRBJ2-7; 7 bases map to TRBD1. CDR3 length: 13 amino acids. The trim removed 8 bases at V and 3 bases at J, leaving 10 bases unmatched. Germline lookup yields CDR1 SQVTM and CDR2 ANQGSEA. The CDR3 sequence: CSTRGGQSYEQYF. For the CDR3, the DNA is TGCAGCACGCGAGGGGGACAGAGCTACGAGCAGTACTTC.

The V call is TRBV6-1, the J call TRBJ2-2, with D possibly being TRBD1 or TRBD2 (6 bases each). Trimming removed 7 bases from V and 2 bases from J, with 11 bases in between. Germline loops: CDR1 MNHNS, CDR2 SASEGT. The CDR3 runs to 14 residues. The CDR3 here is CASIRGPNTGELFF. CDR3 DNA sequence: TGTGCCAGCATTCGGGGGCCAAACACCGGGGAGCTGTTTTTT.

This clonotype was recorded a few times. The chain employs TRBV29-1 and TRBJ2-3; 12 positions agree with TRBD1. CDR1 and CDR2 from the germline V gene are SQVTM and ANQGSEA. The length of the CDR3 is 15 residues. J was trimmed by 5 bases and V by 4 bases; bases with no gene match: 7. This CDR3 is CSVGPGTGGVDTQYF. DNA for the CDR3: TGCAGCGTTGGTCCCGGGACAGGGGGCGTAGATACGCAGTATTTT.